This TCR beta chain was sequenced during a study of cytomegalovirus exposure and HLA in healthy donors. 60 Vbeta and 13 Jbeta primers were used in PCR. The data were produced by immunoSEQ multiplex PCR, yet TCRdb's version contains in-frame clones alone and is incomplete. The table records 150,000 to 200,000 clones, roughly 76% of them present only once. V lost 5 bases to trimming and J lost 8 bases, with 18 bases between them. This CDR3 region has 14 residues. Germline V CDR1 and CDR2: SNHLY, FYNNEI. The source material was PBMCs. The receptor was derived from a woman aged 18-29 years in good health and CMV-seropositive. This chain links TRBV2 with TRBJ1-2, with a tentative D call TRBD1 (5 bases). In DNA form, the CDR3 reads TGTGCCAGCAGTTTTTCGACCCAGGGCAACGGCTACACCTTC. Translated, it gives CASSFSTQGNGYTF. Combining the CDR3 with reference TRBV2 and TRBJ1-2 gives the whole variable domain EPEVTQTPSHQVTQMGQEVILRCVPISNHLYFYWYRQILGQKVEFLVSFYNNEISEKSEIFDDQFSVERPDGSNFTLKIRSTKLEDSAMYFCASSFSTQGNGYTFGSGTRLTVV.